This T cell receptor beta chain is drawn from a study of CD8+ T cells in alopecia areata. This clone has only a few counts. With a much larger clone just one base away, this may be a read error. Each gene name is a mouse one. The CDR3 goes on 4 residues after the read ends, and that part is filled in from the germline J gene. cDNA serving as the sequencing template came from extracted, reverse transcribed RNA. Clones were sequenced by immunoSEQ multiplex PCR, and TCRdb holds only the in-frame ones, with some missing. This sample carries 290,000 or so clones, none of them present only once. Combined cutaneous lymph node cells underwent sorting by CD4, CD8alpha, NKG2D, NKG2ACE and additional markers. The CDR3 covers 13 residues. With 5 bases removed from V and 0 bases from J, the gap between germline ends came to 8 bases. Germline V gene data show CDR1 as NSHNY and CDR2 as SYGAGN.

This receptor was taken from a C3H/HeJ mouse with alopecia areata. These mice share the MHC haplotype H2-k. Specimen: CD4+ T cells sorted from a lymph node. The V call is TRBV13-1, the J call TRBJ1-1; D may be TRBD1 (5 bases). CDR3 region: CASSQGQNTEVFF. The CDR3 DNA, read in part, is TGTGCCAGCAGCCAGGGACAGAACACA.